One TCR beta chain is described in this entry. TCRdb's copy holds only in-frame clones and misses some; the assay was immunoSEQ multiplex PCR. The table has some 210,000 clones, approximately 78% seen once; the top ten hold approximately 12%. V lost 2 bases and J 3 bases, leaving 20 bases between the germline ends. The CDR3 loop spans 18 amino acids. The germline V gene has CDR1 SGHAT and CDR2 FQNNGV. The sample is drawn from a study of blood T cell repertoires in COVID-19. At the level of the study: PBMCs, B-cell-depleted T cells, or T cells were the source of the cDNA or gDNA that made up the material.

The source material was peripheral blood. The V gene is TRBV11-2, the J gene TRBJ2-1; TRBD1 is a possible D gene (5 bases). The sequence was collected from a middle-aged woman with acute or convalescent COVID-19. CDR3 bases: TGTGCCAGCAGCTTATCACAGGCATCCATGCCATTCTACAATGAGCAGTTCTTC. Encoded protein: CASSLSQASMPFYNEQFF. Drawing the rest from reference TRBV11-2 and TRBJ2-1, the complete variable domain is EAGVAQSPRYKIIEKRQSVAFWCNPISGHATLYWYQQILGQGPKLLIQFQNNGVVDDSQLPKDRFSAERLKGVDSTLKIQPAKLEDSAVYLCASSLSQASMPFYNEQFFGPGTRLTVL.